The 32 T cell receptor beta chains below all came from one sample that was sequenced in a study of blood T cell repertoires in COVID-19. Assay used: immunoSEQ multiplex PCR; TCRdb lists only in-frame clones, some missing. The sample has 240,000 or so clones, more than 75% seen once. The sequencing sample was made of peripheral blood. The source is a woman younger than 45 who had recovered from COVID-19.

As concerns this clone: In the same sample, other DNA sequences code for this CDR3. The chain has TRBV7-2 and TRBJ2-3; possible D gene TRBD2, 6 bases. Germline CDR1 and CDR2: SGHTA and FQGNSA. The ends were cut back, 1 base at V and 1 base at J, with 6 bases in the middle. The CDR3 is made up of 14 amino acids. CDR3 nucleotide sequence: TGTGCCAGCAGCTTAGGACTAGGCACAGATACGCAGTATTTT. The encoded protein is CASSLGLGTDTQYF. Variable domain in full (rest from reference TRBV7-2 and TRBJ2-3): GAGVSQSPSNKVTEKGKDVELRCDPISGHTALYWYRQSLGQGLEFLIYFQGNSAPDKSGLPSDRFSAERTGGSVSTLTIQRTQQEDSAVYLCASSLGLGTDTQYFGPGTRLTVL.

This chain connects TRBV7-6 to TRBJ2-1; TRBD1 matches 8 bases. The germline V gene encodes CDR1 SGHVS and CDR2 FNYEAQ. Trimming removed 7 bases from V and 4 bases from J; junction bases left unmatched: 12. The CDR3 spans 16 residues. The CDR3 loop is CASIPGMGQAYNEQFF. In DNA form, the CDR3 reads TGTGCCAGCATCCCCGGGATGGGACAGGCTTACAATGAGCAGTTCTTC.

This chain joins TRBV6-1 and TRBJ2-1; TRBD2 aligns across 9 bases. The V and J ends lost 4 bases and 3 bases, in that order; junction bases with no gene match: 7. CDR1 and CDR2 (germline): MNHNS, SASEGT. The CDR3 totals 16 residues. DNA for the CDR3: TGTGCCAGCAGTGTCAGCGGGGGGACCTACTACAATGAGCAGTTCTTC. Protein sequence: CASSVSGGTYYNEQFF.

The V call is TRBV21-1, the J call TRBJ1-2; the table's D call of TRBD1 was not tested on the DNA. TRBV21-1 is deemed a pseudogene. The CDR3 loop spans 11 amino acids. CDR3 coding DNA: TGTGCCAGCAGCAGGCCCTATGGCTACACCTTC. Protein sequence: CASSRPYGYTF.

V gene TRBV2 combines with J gene TRBJ2-7; possibly TRBD2 for D (6 bases). This CDR3 spans 15 amino acids. Trimming pared 7 bases from V and 0 bases from J, leaving 16 bases between. Germline V gene sequence: CDR1 SNHLY, CDR2 FYNNEI. The CDR3 reads CASNSWDFLSYEQYF. The CDR3 DNA follows: TGTGCCAGCAATTCCTGGGACTTCCTCTCCTACGAGCAGTACTTC. Variable domain in full (rest from reference TRBV2 and TRBJ2-7): EPEVTQTPSHQVTQMGQEVILRCVPISNHLYFYWYRQILGQKVEFLVSFYNNEISEKSEIFDDQFSVERPDGSNFTLKIRSTKLEDSAMYFCASNSWDFLSYEQYFGPGTRLTVT.

The rearrangement links TRBV20-1 to TRBJ2-4; TRBD2 is a possible D gene (7 bases). CDR1 and CDR2 (germline): DFQATT, SNEGSKA (reference sequence). This CDR3 comprises 15 residues. V shed 3 bases and J shed 6 bases, with 18 bases lying between them. DNA of the CDR3: TGCAGTGCTAGTGGAGGGGGGGCCGAGGGAAACATTCAGTACTTC. Amino acids: CSASGGGAEGNIQYF.

This chain links TRBV11-3 with TRBJ2-1; 7 bases match TRBD1. Germline V gene data show CDR1 as SGHNT and CDR2 as YENEEA. The CDR3 spans 14 residues. Trimming took 4 bases from V and 5 from J; bases not matched to a gene: 5. DNA for the CDR3: TGTGCCAGCAGCTACAGGGGTACGGACAATGAGCAGTTCTTC. This encodes CASSYRGTDNEQFF. The variable domain in full, completed from reference TRBV11-3 and TRBJ2-1, reads EAGVVQSPRYKIIEKKQPVAFWCNPISGHNTLYWYLQNLGQGPELLIRYENEEAVDDSQLPKDRFSAERLKGVDSTLKIQPAELGDSAVYLCASSYRGTDNEQFFGPGTRLTVL.

The genes are TRBV7-2 and TRBJ2-6, with D tentatively TRBD1 (6 bases). The CDR3 covers 17 residues. V was shortened by 6 bases and J by 1 base, with 16 bases between the two germline ends. The germline CDR1 and CDR2 sequences are SGHTA and FQGNSA. CDR3 protein: CASSWRTALSGANVLTF. In DNA form, the CDR3 reads TGTGCCAGCAGTTGGAGGACAGCCCTGTCTGGGGCCAACGTCCTGACTTTC.

The CDR3 bases are TGTGCCAGCAGCCAAGTTAGTCATGCGGCAAGGAATGAGCAGTTCTTC. Protein: CASSQVSHAARNEQFF. V gene TRBV4-2 combines with J gene TRBJ2-1; D remains ambiguous. Germline CDR1 is LGHNA and CDR2 is YNFKEQ. V shed 1 base and J shed 7 bases, with 17 bases lying between them. The CDR3 runs 16 residues.

V and J are TRBV5-1 and TRBJ1-2; 9 bases are shared with TRBD1. V was clipped by 4 bases and J by 1 base; unmatched bases: 8. The CDR3 totals 16 residues. Per germline, CDR1 SGHRS and CDR2 YFSETQ. In DNA form, the CDR3 reads TGCGCCAGCAGCACCGGGACAGGGAATATTAACTATGGCTACACCTTC. It translates to CASSTGTGNINYGYTF.

The chain carries TRBV6-1 and TRBJ2-5, with no clear D. Germline V gene lookup returns CDR1 MNHNS and CDR2 SASEGT. This CDR3 has 13 amino acids. V lost 2 bases and J lost 5, with 9 bases in between. CDR3 bases: TGTGCCAGCAGTGAAACAGATGGGGAGACCCAGTACTTC. Translating gives CASSETDGETQYF.

The CDR3 nucleotides read TGTGCCAGAAGTATCGAACTCGCCGGGGAAGGGAATGAGCAGTTCTTC. Amino acids: CARSIELAGEGNEQFF. The V and J genes are TRBV5-3 and TRBJ2-1; perhaps TRBD2 as D (5 bases). TRBV5-3 is noted as an ORF with a role that remains uncertain. The germline V and J ends were trimmed by 5 bases and 7 bases, with 22 bases remaining between them. The CDR3 loop spans 16 amino acids.

The chain joins TRBV29-1 to TRBJ2-2; no definite D call. This CDR3 has 12 amino acids. The germline V gene has CDR1 SQVTM and CDR2 ANQGSEA. V gave up 4 bases and J gave up 6 bases, with 9 bases separating them. Here the CDR3 DNA reads TGCAGCGTTGTCCCCTTCCCCGGGGAGCTGTTTTTT. As protein: CSVVPFPGELFF.

The chain has TRBV25-1 and TRBJ1-1, with TRBD1 identical over 10 bases. Germline V gene lookup returns CDR1 MGHDK and CDR2 SYGVNS. After removal of 5 bases from V and 7 bases from J, the junction contained 10 bases not matched to a gene. The CDR3 totals 15 residues. As DNA, the CDR3 is TGTGCCAGCAGTAACCCTGGACAGGGGGAAAATGAAGCTTTCTTT. Translated: CASSNPGQGENEAFF.

The chain uses TRBV12-5 and TRBJ2-5; D ambiguous. Germline CDR1 LGHNT, CDR2 FRNRAP. The CDR3 covers 15 residues. Trimming left V 2 bases short and J 1 base short, with 11 bases between. CDR3 in DNA: TGTGCTAGTGGTTTGCTGCATGGCAGCCAAGAGACCCAGTACTTC. As protein: CASGLLHGSQETQYF.

This clone has only a few counts. The chain carries TRBV18 and TRBJ1-6; a weak D match, TRBD1 (6 bases). There are 15 residues in the CDR3. With 4 bases removed from V and 5 bases from J, the gap between germline ends came to 12 bases. CDR1 KGHSH and CDR2 LQKENI come from the germline V gene. In nucleotides, the CDR3 is TGTGCCAGCTCACGATCTACAGGGAATAATTCACCCCTCCACTTT. Amino acids: CASSRSTGNNSPLHF.

The V and J genes are TRBV6-1 and TRBJ1-1, with 9 bases aligning to TRBD1. This CDR3 has 15 amino acids. Germline lookup yields CDR1 MNHNS and CDR2 SASEGT. The V and J ends lost 3 bases and 5 bases, in that order; junction bases with no gene match: 7. The CDR3 DNA follows: TGTGCCAGCAGTGACATGACAGGGGGGAGGACTGAAGCTTTCTTT. Its translation is CASSDMTGGRTEAFF.

The gene calls are TRBV7-2 and TRBJ1-5, with TRBD1 as a possible D gene (5 bases). V lost 2 bases to trimming and J lost 3 bases, with 11 bases between them. Looked up from germline, CDR1 is SGHTA and CDR2 is FQGNSA. This CDR3 contains 15 residues. CDR3 in amino acids: CASSLSGGNNQPQHF. CDR3 coding DNA: TGTGCCAGCAGCTTAAGCGGGGGAAACAATCAGCCCCAGCATTTT.

The chain employs TRBV9 and TRBJ1-1; D ambiguous. The CDR3 consists of 14 residues. V was clipped by 4 bases and J by 0 bases, with 10 bases between them. Germline-derived CDR1 and CDR2 are SGDLS and YYNGEE. CDR3 sequence: CASSPLEMNTEAFF. CDR3 DNA: TGTGCCAGCAGCCCATTGGAGATGAACACTGAAGCTTTCTTT.

This clone was seen a few times. V and J are TRBV13 and TRBJ1-1, with 8 bases aligning to TRBD1. With 5 bases clipped from V and 0 bases from J, the junction kept 5 bases outside the gene matches. Germline V gives CDR1 PRHDT, CDR2 FYEKMQ (reference sequence). This CDR3 region has 15 residues. For the CDR3, the DNA is TGTGCCAGCAGCCCGCGACAGGGGATGAACACTGAAGCTTTCTTT. Translating it yields CASSPRQGMNTEAFF.

The chain employs TRBV10-3 and TRBJ1-2; 9 positions agree with TRBD1. This CDR3 region has 15 residues. V shed 0 bases and J 6 bases; nucleotides not matched to a gene: 5. Per the germline V gene, CDR1 is ENHRY and CDR2 is SYGVKD. This chain's CDR3 is CAISESFGTGNGYTF. The DNA of the CDR3 is TGTGCCATCAGTGAGTCGTTCGGGACAGGGAATGGCTACACCTTC.

CDR3 residues: CASSLEPGGYNSPLHF. The CDR3 DNA reads as TGTGCCAGCAGCTTAGAGCCCGGCGGCTATAATTCACCCCTCCACTTT. The chain combines TRBV11-2 with TRBJ1-6; D call uncertain. The CDR3 has 16 residues. Trimming removed 0 bases from V and 3 bases from J, with 9 bases in between. Germline values: CDR1 SGHAT, CDR2 FQNNGV.

J is TRBJ1-5 and V is TRBV2; D is perhaps TRBD1 (5 bases). Germline assignment: CDR1 SNHLY and CDR2 FYNNEI. The V and J ends lost 3 bases and 6 bases respectively, with 9 bases between them. The CDR3 contains 13 residues. CDR3 DNA: TGTGCCAGCAGTGAGGAGGGGACTCAGCCCCAGCATTTT. This translates into CASSEEGTQPQHF.

This chain uses TRBV10-2 with TRBJ2-5, with a tentative D call TRBD2 (6 bases). Trimming pared 4 bases from V and 0 bases from J, leaving 12 bases between. The CDR3 spans 15 residues. From germline, CDR1 is WSHSY and CDR2 SAAADI. CDR3 loop: CASSGDSGDQETQYF. CDR3 coding DNA: TGCGCCAGCAGTGGGGATAGCGGCGACCAAGAGACCCAGTACTTC.

V and J are TRBV4-2 and TRBJ2-5, with 10 bases matching TRBD1. The germline V gene encodes CDR1 LGHNA and CDR2 YNFKEQ. The CDR3 has 13 residues. The trim removed 4 bases at V and 5 bases at J, leaving 1 base unmatched. This chain's CDR3 is CASSPGQGETQYF. The CDR3 bases are TGTGCCAGCAGCCCGGGACAGGGGGAGACCCAGTACTTC.

The rearrangement links TRBV21-1 to TRBJ2-7; no DNA check was done on the table's D call, TRBD2. TRBV21-1 is recorded as a pseudogene. The CDR3 runs 15 residues. The CDR3 here is CASSSPRGGAYEQYF. Here the CDR3 DNA reads TGTGCCAGCAGCTCCCCGCGCGGGGGGGCGTACGAGCAGTACTTC.

The rearrangement links TRBV5-1 to TRBJ2-7, with 8 bases matching TRBD2. Germline assignment: CDR1 SGHRS and CDR2 YFSETQ. The CDR3 covers 15 residues. Trimming at V came to 0 bases and at J to 3 bases, leaving 5 bases not matched to a gene. This CDR3 reads CASSLARGESYEQYF. CDR3 coding DNA: TGCGCCAGCAGCTTGGCGCGGGGGGAAAGCTACGAGCAGTACTTC.

On this clone itself: Other nucleotide sequences in the sample specify the same CDR3. The chain carries TRBV5-4 and TRBJ2-2; TRBD2 matches 11 bases. V shed 4 bases and J 1 base; nucleotides not matched to a gene: 0. The CDR3 is made up of 15 amino acids. Per germline, CDR1 SGHNT and CDR2 YYREEE (reference sequence). The CDR3 DNA is TGTGCCAGCAGCCTAGCGGGGGGGAACACCGGGGAGCTGTTTTTT. Residues: CASSLAGGNTGELFF.

This chain connects TRBV19 to TRBJ1-6; D remains ambiguous. Germline V gene data show CDR1 as LNHDA and CDR2 as SQIVND (reference sequence). The CDR3 is 18 residues long. Between the trimmed V and J ends, which lost 1 base and 0 bases, there was a span of 13 bases. The CDR3 here is CASSIVVSGSSYNSPLHF. CDR3 coding DNA: TGTGCCAGTAGTATAGTCGTCTCAGGAAGCTCCTATAATTCACCCCTCCACTTT. Supplemented by reference TRBV19 and TRBJ1-6, the full variable domain reads DGGITQSPKYLFRKEGQNVTLSCEQNLNHDAMYWYRQDPGQGLRLIYYSQIVNDFQKGDIAEGYSVSREKKESFPLTVTSAQKNPTAFYLCASSIVVSGSSYNSPLHFGNGTRLTVT.

The chain combines TRBV2 with TRBJ2-5, with 8 bases that match TRBD1. Germline V gives CDR1 SNHLY, CDR2 FYNNEI. The V segment lost 7 bases and the J segment 5 bases; nucleotides outside the gene matches: 9. The CDR3 runs 14 residues. The CDR3 loop is CASNPDRAGETQYF. The CDR3 DNA sequence: TGTGCCAGCAACCCGGACAGGGCGGGGGAGACCCAGTACTTC.

This chain links TRBV27 with TRBJ1-2; a possible D gene is TRBD1 (6 bases). Germline CDR1 is MNHEY and CDR2 is SMNVEV (reference sequence). The V gene lost 5 bases and the J gene lost 4 bases, with 17 bases spanning the gap. CDR3 length: 15 amino acids. The CDR3 loop reads CASSPGTSGVYGYTF. CDR3 nucleotides: TGTGCCAGCAGTCCCGGGACATCCGGCGTCTATGGCTACACCTTC.

This clone was observed many times. The chain links TRBV30 to TRBJ2-7; maybe TRBD1 (5 bases). Trimming stripped 0 bases from V and 3 bases from J, with 18 bases between. Per germline, CDR1 GTSNPN and CDR2 SVGIG (reference sequence). This CDR3 is 16 amino acids long. The CDR3 region is CAWSVNRAQGFYEQYF. CDR3 coding DNA: TGTGCCTGGAGTGTAAATAGGGCGCAGGGATTCTACGAGCAGTACTTC. Variable domain in full (rest from reference TRBV30 and TRBJ2-7): SQTIHQWPATLVQPVGSPLSLECTVEGTSNPNLYWYRQAAGRGLQLLFYSVGIGQISSEVPQNLSASRPQDRQFILSSKKLLLSDSGFYLCAWSVNRAQGFYEQYFGPGTRLTVT.